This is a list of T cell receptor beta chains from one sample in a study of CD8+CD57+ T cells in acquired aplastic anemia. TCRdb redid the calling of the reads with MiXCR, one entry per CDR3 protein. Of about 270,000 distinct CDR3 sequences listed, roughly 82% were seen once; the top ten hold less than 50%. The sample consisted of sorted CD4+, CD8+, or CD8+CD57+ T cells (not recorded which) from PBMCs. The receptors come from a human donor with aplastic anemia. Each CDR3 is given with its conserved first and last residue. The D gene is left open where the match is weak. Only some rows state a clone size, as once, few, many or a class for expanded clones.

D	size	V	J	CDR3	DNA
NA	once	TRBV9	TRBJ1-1	CASSVEGPSERQSEAFF	TGTGCCAGCAGCGTAGAGGGGCCTTCAGAAAGGCAGTCTGAAGCTTTCTTT
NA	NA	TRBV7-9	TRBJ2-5	CASSIGSEQDIGYF	TGTGCCAGCAGCATAGGGAGTGAGCAGGACATCGGGTACTTC
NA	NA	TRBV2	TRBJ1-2	CASRPFQGSYGYTF	TGTGCCAGCAGGCCTTTTCAGGGGAGCTATGGCTACACCTTC
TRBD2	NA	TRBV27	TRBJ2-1	CASRQGRSGGSDEQFF	TGTGCCAGCAGACAGGGAAGAAGCGGGGGGAGCGATGAGCAGTTCTTC
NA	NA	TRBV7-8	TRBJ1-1	CASSLEVSPDTQYFF	TGTGCCAGCAGCTTAGAGGTGAGTCCGGATACGCAGTATTTCTTT
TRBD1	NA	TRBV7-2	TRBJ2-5	CASSPWTGKETQYF	TGTGCCAGCAGCCCCTGGACAGGGAAAGAGACCCAGTACTTC
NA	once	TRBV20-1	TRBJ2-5	CSARTDDTEETQYF	TGCAGTGCTAGGACAGACGACACTGAAGAGACCCAGTACTTC
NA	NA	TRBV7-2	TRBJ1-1	CASSLGGQVTTAYF	TGTGCCAGCAGCTTAGGGGGGCAAGTCACTACGGCTTACTTT
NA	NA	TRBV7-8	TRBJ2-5	CASSSGGASNEHQYF	TGTGCCAGCAGCTCCGGGGGCGCCTCCAATGAGCACCAGTACTTC
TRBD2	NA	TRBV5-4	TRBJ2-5	CASSFTSGWGGQMETQYF	TGTGCCAGCAGCTTTACTAGCGGGTGGGGCGGGCAAATGGAGACCCAGTACTTC
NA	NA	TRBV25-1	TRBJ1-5	CASSNLGGDQPQHF	TGTGCCAGCAGTAACCTGGGGGGGGATCAGCCCCAGCATTTT
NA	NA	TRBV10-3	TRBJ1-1	CAISGVSMGTEAFF	TGTGCCATCAGTGGGGTCAGTATGGGGACTGAAGCTTTCTTT
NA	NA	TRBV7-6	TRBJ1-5	CASSLTGTTKQHF	TGTGCCAGCAGCTTAACAGGGACGACAAAACAGCATTTT
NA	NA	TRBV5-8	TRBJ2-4	CASSLEGRAKNIQYF	TGTGCCAGCAGCTTGGAGGGTCGGGCCAAAAACATTCAGTACTTC
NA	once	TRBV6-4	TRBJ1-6	CASSDSSTGQGGSPLHF	TGTGCCAGCAGTGACTCGAGTACAGGGCAGGGAGGTTCACCCCTCCACTTT
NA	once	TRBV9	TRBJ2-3	CASSVGGGGKDTHF	TGTGCCAGCAGCGTAGGGGGAGGCGGAAAAGATACGCATTTT
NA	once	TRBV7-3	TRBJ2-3	CASSLAGRAAPQF	TGTGCCAGCAGCTTAGCGGGAAGAGCTGCGCCGCAGTTT
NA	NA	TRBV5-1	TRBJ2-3	CASSFRGGGDTQYF	TGTGCCAGCAGCTTTAGGGGAGGGGGCGATACGCAGTATTTT
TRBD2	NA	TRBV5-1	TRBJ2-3	CASSLEPTSGGPTDTQYF	TGCGCCAGCAGCTTGGAACCCACTAGCGGGGGGCCCACAGATACGCAGTATTTT
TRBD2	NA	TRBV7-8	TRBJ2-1	CASSIAGGPDTEHFF	TGTGCCAGCAGCATAGCGGGAGGTCCCGATACGGAGCATTTCTTC
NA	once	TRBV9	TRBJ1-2	CASSVGVSGRQYGYTF	TGTGCCAGCAGCGTAGGGGTCTCGGGCAGGCAGTATGGCTACACCTTC
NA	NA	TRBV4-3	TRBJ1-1	CASSQAPGHNTEAFF	TGCGCCAGCAGCCAAGCCCCAGGGCATAACACTGAAGCTTTCTTT
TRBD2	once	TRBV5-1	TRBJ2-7	CASSLGPGGYEQYF	TGCGCCAGCAGCTTGGGTCCGGGAGGTTACGAGCAGTACTTC
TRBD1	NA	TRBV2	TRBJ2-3	CASGVGGTDTPYFF	TGTGCCAGCGGGGTAGGGGGCACAGATACGCCGTATTTTTTT
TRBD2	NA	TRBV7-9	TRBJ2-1	CASSLVRGGRCDEQFF	TGTGCCAGCAGCTTAGTACGCGGGGGGCGGTGCGATGAGCAGTTCTTC
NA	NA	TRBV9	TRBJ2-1	CASSVGSETQYFRFF	TGTGCCAGCAGCGTAGGGTCAGAGACGCAGTATTTTCGGTTCTTC
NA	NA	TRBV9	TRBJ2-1	CASSDGAGHDEQF	TGTGCCAGCAGCGATGGGGCGGGACATGATGAGCAGTTC
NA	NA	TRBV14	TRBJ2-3	CASRADGEPNEKHF	TGTGCCAGCAGAGCGGACGGGGAGCCTAATGAGAAACATTTT
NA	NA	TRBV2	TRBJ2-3	CASSPVGDTDTQYF	TGTGCCAGCAGCCCGGTAGGGGACACTGATACGCAGTATTTT
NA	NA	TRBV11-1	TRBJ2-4	CASGGAVTIQYF	TGTGCCAGCGGCGGAGCTGTGACCATTCAGTACTTC
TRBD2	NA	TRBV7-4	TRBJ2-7	CASSVERRGSEQYF	TGTGCCAGCAGCGTAGAGCGGCGGGGGAGCGAGCAGTACTTC
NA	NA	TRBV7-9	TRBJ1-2	CASSFERSGLVYEYTF	TGTGCCAGCAGCTTTGAGAGAAGCGGGCTCGTCTATGAGTACACCTTC
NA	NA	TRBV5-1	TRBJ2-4	CASSAVSGSEYF	TGCGCCAGCAGCGCAGTATCAGGGTCGGAGTACTTC
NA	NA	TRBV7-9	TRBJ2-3	CASSFQGGRGTQYF	TGTGCCAGCAGCTTTCAGGGAGGTCGGGGTACGCAGTATTTT
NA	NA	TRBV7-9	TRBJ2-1	CASSYGGTHDQFF	TGTGCCAGCAGTTATGGGGGGACACATGACCAGTTCTTC
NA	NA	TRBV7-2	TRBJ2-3	CASSYYDQAAQYF	TGTGCCAGCAGCTACTATGACCAGGCCGCGCAGTATTTT
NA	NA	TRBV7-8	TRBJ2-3	CASRVHPAGTPFF	TGTGCCAGCAGGGTCCATCCAGCAGGTACGCCGTTTTTT
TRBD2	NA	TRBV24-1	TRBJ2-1	CATSETISGSSYNEQFF	TGTGCCACCAGTGAAACTATTAGCGGGAGCTCCTACAATGAGCAGTTCTTC
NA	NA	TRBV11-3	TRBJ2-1	CASSSDLTGDEQFF	TGTGCCAGCAGCTCAGATCTGACAGGAGATGAGCAGTTCTTC
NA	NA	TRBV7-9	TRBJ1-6	CASSLGPGELFFPLHF	TGTGCCAGCAGCTTAGGACCGGGGGAGCTGTTTTTTCCACTCCACTTT